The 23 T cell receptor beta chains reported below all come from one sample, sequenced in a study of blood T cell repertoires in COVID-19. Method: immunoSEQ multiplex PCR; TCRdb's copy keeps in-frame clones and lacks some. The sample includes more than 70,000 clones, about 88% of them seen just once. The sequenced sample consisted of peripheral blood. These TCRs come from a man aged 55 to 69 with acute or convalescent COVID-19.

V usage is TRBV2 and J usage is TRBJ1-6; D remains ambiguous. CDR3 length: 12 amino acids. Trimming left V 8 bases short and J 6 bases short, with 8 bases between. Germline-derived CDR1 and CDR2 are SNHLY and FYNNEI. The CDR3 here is CASGRGNSPLHF. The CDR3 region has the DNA TGTGCCAGCGGACGGGGTAATTCACCCCTCCACTTT.

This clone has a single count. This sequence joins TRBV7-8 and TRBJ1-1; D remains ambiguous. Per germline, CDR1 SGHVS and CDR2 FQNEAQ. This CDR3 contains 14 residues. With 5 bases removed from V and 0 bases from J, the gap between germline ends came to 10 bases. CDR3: CASSVLALNTEAFF. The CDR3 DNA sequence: TGTGCCAGCAGCGTCTTGGCTTTGAACACTGAAGCTTTCTTT.

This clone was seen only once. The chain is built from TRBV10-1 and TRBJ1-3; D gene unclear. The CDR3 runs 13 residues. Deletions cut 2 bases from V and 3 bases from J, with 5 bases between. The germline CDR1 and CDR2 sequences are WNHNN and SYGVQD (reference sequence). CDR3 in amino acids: CASSERSGNTIYF. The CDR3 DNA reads TGCGCCAGCAGTGAGAGGAGTGGAAACACCATATATTTT.

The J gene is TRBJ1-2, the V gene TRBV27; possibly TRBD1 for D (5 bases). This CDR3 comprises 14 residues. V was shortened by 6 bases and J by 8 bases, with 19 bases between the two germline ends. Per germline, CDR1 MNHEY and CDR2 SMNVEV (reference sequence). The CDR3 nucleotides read TGTGCCAGCAGGACCCTAGGCGGGGCAAGGGGCTACACCTTC. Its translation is CASRTLGGARGYTF.

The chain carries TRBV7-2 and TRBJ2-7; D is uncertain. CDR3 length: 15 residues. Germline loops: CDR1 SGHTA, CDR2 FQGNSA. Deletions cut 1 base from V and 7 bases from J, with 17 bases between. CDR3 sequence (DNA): TGTGCCAGCAGCTTAGAGCCCCGATCCGAAGAAGAGCAGTACTTC. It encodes CASSLEPRSEEEQYF.

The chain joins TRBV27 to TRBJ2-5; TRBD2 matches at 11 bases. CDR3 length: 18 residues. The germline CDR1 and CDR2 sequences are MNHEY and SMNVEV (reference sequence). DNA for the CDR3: TGTGCACGTGCCAGCAGAGGTTGTGGGACTAGCGGACAAGAGACCCAGTACTTC. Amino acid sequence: CARASRGCGTSGQETQYF.

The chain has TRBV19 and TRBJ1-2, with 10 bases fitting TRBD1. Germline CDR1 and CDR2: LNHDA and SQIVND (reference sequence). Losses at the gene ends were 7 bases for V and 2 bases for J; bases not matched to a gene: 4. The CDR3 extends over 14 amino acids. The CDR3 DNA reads TGTGCCAGTACCCCGGGACAGGGGAACTATGGCTACACCTTC. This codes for CASTPGQGNYGYTF.

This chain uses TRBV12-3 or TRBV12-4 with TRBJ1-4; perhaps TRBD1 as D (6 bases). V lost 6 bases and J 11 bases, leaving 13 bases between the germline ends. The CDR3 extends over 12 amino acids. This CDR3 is CASRAGRGKLFF. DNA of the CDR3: TGTGCCAGCAGGGCCGGTAGGGGGAAACTGTTTTTT.

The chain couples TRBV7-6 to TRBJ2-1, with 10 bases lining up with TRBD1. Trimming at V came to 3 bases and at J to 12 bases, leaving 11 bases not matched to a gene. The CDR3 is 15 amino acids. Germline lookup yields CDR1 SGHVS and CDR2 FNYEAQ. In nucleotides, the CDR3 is TGTGCCAGCAGCTTTGACGGACAGGGGGTAGCGGGGCAGTTCTTC. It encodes CASSFDGQGVAGQFF.

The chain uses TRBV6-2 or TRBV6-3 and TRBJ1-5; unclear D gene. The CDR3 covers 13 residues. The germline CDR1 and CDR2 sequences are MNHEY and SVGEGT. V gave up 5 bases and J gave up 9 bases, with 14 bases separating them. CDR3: CASSPHFKLPQHF. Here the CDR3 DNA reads TGTGCCAGCAGTCCCCACTTTAAGCTGCCCCAGCATTTT.

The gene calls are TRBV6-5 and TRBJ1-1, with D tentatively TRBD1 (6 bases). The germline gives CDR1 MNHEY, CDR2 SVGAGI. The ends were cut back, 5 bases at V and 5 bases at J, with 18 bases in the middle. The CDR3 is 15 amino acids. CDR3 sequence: CASSHRTAKGTEAFF. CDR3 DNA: TGTGCCAGCAGTCATAGGACAGCAAAGGGGACTGAAGCTTTCTTT.

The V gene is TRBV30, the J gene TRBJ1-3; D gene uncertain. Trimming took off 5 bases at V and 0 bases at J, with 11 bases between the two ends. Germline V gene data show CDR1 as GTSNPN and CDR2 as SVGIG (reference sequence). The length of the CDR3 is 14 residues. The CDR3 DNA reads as TGTGCCTGGTCTATTAAGCACTCTGGAAACACCATATATTTT. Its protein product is CAWSIKHSGNTIYF.

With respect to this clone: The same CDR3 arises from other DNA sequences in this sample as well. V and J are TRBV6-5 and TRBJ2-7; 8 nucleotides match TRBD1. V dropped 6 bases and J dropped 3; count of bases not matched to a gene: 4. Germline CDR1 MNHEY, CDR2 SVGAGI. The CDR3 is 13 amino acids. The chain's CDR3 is CASSRGQGYEQYF. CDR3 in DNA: TGTGCCAGCAGCAGAGGACAGGGCTACGAGCAGTACTTC.

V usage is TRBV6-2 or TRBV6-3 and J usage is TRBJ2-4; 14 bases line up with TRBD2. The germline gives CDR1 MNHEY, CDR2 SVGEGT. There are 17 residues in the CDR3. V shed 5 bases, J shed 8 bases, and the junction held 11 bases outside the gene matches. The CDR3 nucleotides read TGTGCCAGCAGTGGATCCGGGACTAGCGGGAGATTTGACATTCAGTACTTC. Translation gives CASSGSGTSGRFDIQYF.

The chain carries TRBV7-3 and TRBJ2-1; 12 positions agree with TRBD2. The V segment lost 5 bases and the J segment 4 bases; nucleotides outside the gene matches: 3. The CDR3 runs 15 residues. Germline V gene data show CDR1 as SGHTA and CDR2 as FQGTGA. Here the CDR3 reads CASSLAGGLYNEQFF. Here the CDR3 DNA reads TGTGCCAGCAGCCTAGCGGGAGGGCTATACAATGAGCAGTTCTTC.

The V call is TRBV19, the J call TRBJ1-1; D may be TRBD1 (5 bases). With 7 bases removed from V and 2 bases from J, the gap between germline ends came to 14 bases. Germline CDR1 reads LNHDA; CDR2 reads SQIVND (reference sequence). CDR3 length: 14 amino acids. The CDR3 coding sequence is TGTGCCAGTAAAGGGAACAGGATAAACACTGAAGCTTTCTTT. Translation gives CASKGNRINTEAFF.

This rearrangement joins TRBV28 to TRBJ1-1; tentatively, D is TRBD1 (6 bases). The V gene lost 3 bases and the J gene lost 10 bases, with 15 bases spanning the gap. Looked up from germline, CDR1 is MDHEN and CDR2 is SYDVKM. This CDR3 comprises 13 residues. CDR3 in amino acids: CASSFWGGGGAFF. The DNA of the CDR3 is TGTGCCAGCAGTTTTTGGGGGGGCGGTGGAGCTTTCTTT.

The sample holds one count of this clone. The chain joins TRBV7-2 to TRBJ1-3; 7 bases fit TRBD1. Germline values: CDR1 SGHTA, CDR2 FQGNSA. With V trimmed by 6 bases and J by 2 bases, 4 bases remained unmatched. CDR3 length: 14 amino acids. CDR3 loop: CASSLQGTGNTIYF. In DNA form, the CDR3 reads TGTGCCAGCAGTCTACAGGGGACTGGAAACACCATATATTTT. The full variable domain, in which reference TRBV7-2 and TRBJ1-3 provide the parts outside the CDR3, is GAGVSQSPSNKVTEKGKDVELRCDPISGHTALYWYRQSLGQGLEFLIYFQGNSAPDKSGLPSDRFSAERTGGSVSTLTIQRTQQEDSAVYLCASSLQGTGNTIYFGEGSWLTVV.

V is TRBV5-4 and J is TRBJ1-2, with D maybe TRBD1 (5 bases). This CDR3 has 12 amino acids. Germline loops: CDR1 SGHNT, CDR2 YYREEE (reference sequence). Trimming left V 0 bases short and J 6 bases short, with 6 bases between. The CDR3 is CASSLAGNGYTF. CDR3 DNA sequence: TGTGCCAGCAGCTTGGCAGGGAATGGCTACACCTTC.

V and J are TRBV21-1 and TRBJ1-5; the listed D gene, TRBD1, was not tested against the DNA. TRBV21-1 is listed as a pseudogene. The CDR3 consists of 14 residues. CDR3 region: CASSQNRGREPQHF. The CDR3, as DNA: TGTGCCAGCAGTCAGAACAGGGGGCGCGAACCCCAGCATTTT.

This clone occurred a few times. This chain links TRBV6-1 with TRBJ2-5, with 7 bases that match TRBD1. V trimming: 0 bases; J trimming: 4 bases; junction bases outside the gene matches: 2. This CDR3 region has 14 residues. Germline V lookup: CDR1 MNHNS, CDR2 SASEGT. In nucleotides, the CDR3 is TGTGCCAGCAGTGAAGCCAGGGGGTCAGAGACCCAGTACTTC. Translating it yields CASSEARGSETQYF.

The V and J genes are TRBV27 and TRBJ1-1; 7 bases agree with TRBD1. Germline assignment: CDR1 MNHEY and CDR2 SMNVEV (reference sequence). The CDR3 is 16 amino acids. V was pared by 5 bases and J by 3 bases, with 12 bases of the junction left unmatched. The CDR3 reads CASSPTGTSMYTEAFF. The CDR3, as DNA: TGTGCCAGCAGTCCGACAGGGACGAGTATGTACACTGAAGCTTTCTTT.

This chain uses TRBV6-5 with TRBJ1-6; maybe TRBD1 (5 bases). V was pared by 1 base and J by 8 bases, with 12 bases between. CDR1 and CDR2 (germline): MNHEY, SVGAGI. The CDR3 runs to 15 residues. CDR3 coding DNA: TGTGCCAGCAGTTACTTCGGGGGAAGGGATTCACCCCTCCACTTT. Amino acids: CASSYFGGRDSPLHF.